The 27 T cell receptor beta chains below all came from one sample that was sequenced in a study of T cell responses to AZD1222 COVID-19 vaccine. Repertoires were generated with immunoSEQ multiplex PCR, while TCRdb's copy carries only in-frame clones and drops some. The sample contains 110,000 to 150,000 clones, about 92% of which appear only once. Sample: peripheral blood, taken after recovery from COVID-19. The receptor source for this set is an adult who had recovered from COVID-19.

The V gene is TRBV18, the J gene TRBJ2-1, with no clear D. Germline CDR1 is KGHSH and CDR2 is LQKENI. V was shortened by 4 bases and J by 7 bases, with 8 bases between the two germline ends. The CDR3 contains 12 residues. This CDR3 is CASSLRLNEQFF. DNA for the CDR3: TGTGCCAGCTCACTAAGATTGAATGAGCAGTTCTTC.

This CDR3 is CASRGQDTEAFF. The CDR3 nucleotides are TGTGCCAGCAGGGGCCAGGACACTGAAGCTTTCTTT. The V gene is TRBV4-2, the J gene TRBJ1-1, with D unclear. V was cut by 6 bases and J by 3 bases, with 8 bases left in between. The CDR3 length is 12 residues. The germline CDR1 and CDR2 sequences are LGHNA and YNFKEQ.

The V gene is TRBV29-1, the J gene TRBJ2-3; 14 bases are shared with TRBD2. Germline V CDR1 and CDR2: SQVTM, ANQGSEA. Unmatched junction bases numbered 18, after V lost 0 bases and J lost 4 bases. CDR3 length: 21 residues. As DNA, the CDR3 is TGCAGCGTTGAAGATTGGGGGACTAGCGGGAGCCACGGCCAATACTCAGATACGCAGTATTTT. Translated, it gives CSVEDWGTSGSHGQYSDTQYF.

The V gene is TRBV27, the J gene TRBJ2-1; possibly TRBD2 for D (6 bases). The CDR3 loop spans 17 amino acids. V gave up 2 bases and J gave up 4 bases, with 18 bases separating them. CDR1 is MNHEY, CDR2 SMNVEV, per germline (reference sequence). The CDR3 bases are TGTGCCAGCAGTTTACCTCCTAGCGCAGGAGGGTACAATGAGCAGTTCTTC. Translated: CASSLPPSAGGYNEQFF.

The chain joins TRBV5-4 to TRBJ1-6; TRBD1 might be the D (6 bases). V was trimmed by 4 bases and J by 7 bases, leaving 21 bases between them. Per the germline V gene, CDR1 is SGHNT and CDR2 is YYREEE (reference sequence). This CDR3 contains 17 residues. The CDR3 here is CASSPAPSGVDNSPLHF. In DNA, the CDR3 is TGTGCCAGCAGCCCAGCACCGTCAGGGGTCGACAATTCACCCCTCCACTTT.

Only a few counts were recorded for this clone. Other DNA sequences in the same sample also yield this CDR3. The chain has TRBV28 and TRBJ1-6, with D unresolved. This CDR3 has 11 amino acids. The germline V and J ends were trimmed by 5 bases and 6 bases, with 2 bases remaining between them. Germline CDR1 MDHEN, CDR2 SYDVKM. CDR3 amino acids: CASSLNSPLHF. DNA of the CDR3: TGTGCCAGCAGTCTTAATTCACCCCTCCACTTT.

The chain is built from TRBV4-1 and TRBJ1-1; no clear D. Trimming left V 2 bases short and J 1 base short, with 14 bases between. The CDR3 length is 16 residues. Germline CDR1 reads MGHRA; CDR2 reads YSYEKL. The chain's CDR3 is CASSQRLLQTNTEAFF. CDR3 bases: TGCGCCAGCAGCCAAAGGCTATTACAAACGAACACTGAAGCTTTCTTT.

V gene TRBV28 combines with J gene TRBJ2-7, with 8 positions matching TRBD1. The CDR3 loop spans 15 amino acids. Germline V lookup: CDR1 MDHEN, CDR2 SYDVKM. The V gene end was trimmed by 2 bases and the J gene end by 5 bases; junction bases not matched to a gene: 8. The DNA of the CDR3 is TGTGCCAGCAGTTTAGTGGACAGGGCGCAAAACGAGCAGTACTTC. It yields the protein CASSLVDRAQNEQYF.

This clone is a singleton in its sample. The chain employs TRBV19 and TRBJ1-2, with unresolved D. V dropped 6 bases and J dropped 8 bases, with 10 bases sitting between them. The CDR3 runs to 11 residues. Per germline, CDR1 LNHDA and CDR2 SQIVND (reference sequence). Written as DNA, the CDR3 is TGTGCCAGTAGGGGAGAAGGAGGCTACACCTTC. This codes for CASRGEGGYTF. Filled out from reference TRBV19 and TRBJ1-2, the complete variable domain reads DGGITQSPKYLFRKEGQNVTLSCEQNLNHDAMYWYRQDPGQGLRLIYYSQIVNDFQKGDIAEGYSVSREKKESFPLTVTSAQKNPTAFYLCASRGEGGYTFGSGTRLTVV.

The chain joins TRBV10-1 to TRBJ2-5, with unresolved D. Germline lookup yields CDR1 WNHNN and CDR2 SYGVQD (reference sequence). The V end was cut by 8 bases, the J end by 3 bases, with 7 bases between. The CDR3 is 11 residues long. CDR3 protein: CASCKEETQYF. The CDR3 nucleotides are TGCGCCAGCTGCAAAGAAGAGACCCAGTACTTC.

Written as DNA, the CDR3 is TGTGCCAGCAGTGAAGTGCGACAGCTCCAAGAGACCCAGTACTTC. Translation gives CASSEVRQLQETQYF. This chain connects TRBV25-1 to TRBJ2-5; a possible D gene is TRBD1 (5 bases). The CDR3 has 15 amino acids. Germline V gene data show CDR1 as MGHDK and CDR2 as SYGVNS. With 2 bases removed from V and 1 base from J, the gap between germline ends came to 11 bases.

This clone was counted a single time. The chain joins TRBV19 to TRBJ2-3; the D is unclear. The CDR3 extends over 13 amino acids. Germline loops: CDR1 LNHDA, CDR2 SQIVND (reference sequence). Trimming took 2 bases from V and 8 from J, leaving 11 bases between them. The CDR3 DNA reads TGTGCCAGTAGTATATCTAGTAGTACTACGCAGTATTTT. Protein: CASSISSSTTQYF.

The DNA for the CDR3 is TGTGCCAGCAGTTCGCTTTTCGGGAGAACCTACAATGAGCAGTTCTTC. Translated, it gives CASSSLFGRTYNEQFF. This rearrangement joins TRBV27 to TRBJ2-1; D may be TRBD2 (6 bases). The V gene's germline CDR1 is MNHEY and CDR2 SMNVEV (reference sequence). This CDR3 spans 16 amino acids. V gave up 4 bases and J gave up 2 bases, with 15 bases separating them.

The chain employs TRBV14 and TRBJ2-7, with TRBD1 matching 9 bases. J gave up 3 bases and V 4 bases, and 16 bases lay outside the gene matches. CDR3 length: 18 residues. Germline V CDR1 and CDR2: SGHDN, FVKESK. CDR3: CASSPRPFGQGTFYEQYF. DNA for the CDR3: TGTGCCAGCAGCCCTCGCCCCTTCGGACAGGGGACATTCTACGAGCAGTACTTC.

The chain is built from TRBV11-3 and TRBJ2-2, with D perhaps matching TRBD1 (6 bases). This CDR3 contains 13 residues. Trimming stripped 11 bases from V and 2 bases from J, with 12 bases between. Germline V gene sequence: CDR1 SGHNT, CDR2 YENEEA. The DNA for the CDR3 is TGTGCCTGCGGACAGAGTAACACCGGGGAGCTGTTTTTT. Protein product: CACGQSNTGELFF.

The gene calls are TRBV14 and TRBJ2-7, with D unclear. The V end was cut by 4 bases, the J end by 0 bases, with 22 bases between. The CDR3 is 18 amino acids. Germline assignment: CDR1 SGHDN and CDR2 FVKESK. CDR3 amino acids: CASSRHTGLGGGSYEQYF. The CDR3, as DNA: TGTGCCAGCAGCCGCCACACGGGTTTAGGCGGCGGCTCCTACGAGCAGTACTTC.

The rearrangement links TRBV5-5 to TRBJ2-7; TRBD1 matches at 10 bases. After removal of 4 bases from V and 3 bases from J, the junction contained 4 bases not matched to a gene. CDR3 length: 14 residues. CDR1 and CDR2 from the germline V gene are SGHKS and YYEKEE (reference sequence). CDR3 bases: TGTGCCAGCAGCCTAAGGACAGGGGGCTACGAGCAGTACTTC. It yields the protein CASSLRTGGYEQYF.

The chain is built from TRBV6-5 and TRBJ2-7; D gene uncertain. The CDR3 has 14 residues. Trimming took 7 bases from V and 7 from J, leaving 20 bases between them. Germline CDR1 reads MNHEY; CDR2 reads SVGAGI. This CDR3 is CASTPRVPPWEQYF. CDR3 in DNA: TGTGCCAGCACCCCCCGGGTCCCCCCCTGGGAGCAGTACTTC.

The chain employs TRBV24-1 and TRBJ2-7; no clear D gene. V was trimmed by 5 bases and J by 6 bases, leaving 10 bases between them. The CDR3 loop spans 12 amino acids. The germline CDR1 and CDR2 sequences are KGHDR and SFDVKD. The CDR3 sequence: CATSGFDGEQYF. The CDR3 nucleotides read TGTGCCACCAGTGGCTTCGACGGCGAGCAGTACTTC.

In its sample, this clone was seen once. The chain recombines TRBV10-1 with TRBJ2-5; maybe TRBD2 (5 bases). V was pared by 3 bases and J by 0 bases, with 14 bases between. This CDR3 has 16 amino acids. Germline values: CDR1 WNHNN, CDR2 SYGVQD (reference sequence). In DNA form, the CDR3 reads TGCGCCAGCAGTGACGGAGCGGCCCATAACCAAGAGACCCAGTACTTC. This gives the protein CASSDGAAHNQETQYF.

This chain uses TRBV27 with TRBJ1-2, with TRBD1 identical over 8 bases. The germline CDR1 and CDR2 sequences are MNHEY and SMNVEV (reference sequence). The V segment lost 5 bases and the J segment 0 bases; nucleotides outside the gene matches: 11. The CDR3 spans 17 residues. CDR3 coding DNA: TGTGCCAGCAGTGGTTGGACAGGGAAACCTCCTAACTATGGCTACACCTTC. As protein: CASSGWTGKPPNYGYTF.

This sequence joins TRBV11-2 and TRBJ1-2; tentative D call: TRBD1 (5 bases). CDR1 and CDR2 (germline): SGHAT, FQNNGV. Trimming pared 5 bases from V and 4 bases from J, leaving 17 bases between. This CDR3 spans 15 amino acids. CDR3 residues: CASSRIPQGSYGYTF. DNA for the CDR3: TGTGCCAGCAGCCGGATCCCCCAGGGCAGCTATGGCTACACCTTC.

The chain employs TRBV5-6 and TRBJ2-5; the D is unclear. The CDR3 is made up of 13 amino acids. The V and J ends lost 6 bases and 5 bases respectively, with 14 bases between them. CDR1 SGHDT and CDR2 YYEEEE come from the germline V gene. For the CDR3, the DNA is TGTGCCAGCACCACGCTGGCTACGGAGACCCAGTACTTC. Encoded protein: CASTTLATETQYF. The full variable domain, rest sourced from reference TRBV5-6 and TRBJ2-5, is DAGVTQSPTHLIKTRGQQVTLRCSPKSGHDTVSWYQQALGQGPQFIFQYYEEEERQRGNFPDRFSGHQFPNYSSELNVNALLLGDSALYLCASTTLATETQYFGPGTRLLVL.

The rearrangement links TRBV5-4 to TRBJ2-7; D is uncertain. Looked up from germline, CDR1 is SGHNT and CDR2 is YYREEE (reference sequence). The CDR3 spans 14 residues. V gave up 4 bases and J gave up 0 bases, with 11 bases separating them. In DNA, the CDR3 is TGTGCCAGCAGCCCCCGAAGTCGCTCCTACGAGCAGTACTTC. It translates to CASSPRSRSYEQYF.

The J gene is TRBJ1-1, the V gene TRBV2, with D tentatively TRBD1 (5 bases). CDR3 length: 15 amino acids. The V gene's germline CDR1 is SNHLY and CDR2 FYNNEI. V was cut by 2 bases and J by 5 bases, with 15 bases left in between. CDR3 amino acids: CASSESGTLRTEAFF. The CDR3 DNA sequence: TGTGCCAGCAGTGAATCAGGGACCTTGAGGACTGAAGCTTTCTTT.

The chain links TRBV2 to TRBJ2-3, with 7 bases fitting TRBD2. V shed 8 bases and J 2 bases; nucleotides not matched to a gene: 4. The CDR3 is 13 amino acids. CDR1 and CDR2 (germline): SNHLY, FYNNEI. The CDR3 nucleotides read TGTGCCAGCGGCGGGAGCCTCACAGATACGCAGTATTTT. It encodes CASGGSLTDTQYF.

This chain uses TRBV6-6 with TRBJ2-1; 11 nucleotides match TRBD2. From germline, CDR1 is MNHNY and CDR2 SVGAGI (reference sequence). The CDR3 contains 14 residues. The V and J ends lost 7 bases and 5 bases, in that order; junction bases with no gene match: 4. The CDR3: CASTLTSGNNEQFF. CDR3 in DNA: TGTGCCAGCACCTTGACTAGCGGGAACAATGAGCAGTTCTTC.